This T cell receptor (beta chain) derives from a study of regulatory T cells in long-lasting Graves disease (dated by TCRdb to about 2021). Study-wide context: Persistent Graves' disease was defined as antithyroid drug treatment for over 5 years with persistently positive TSH receptor autoantibodies. TCR sequencing covered around 13 persistent and 20 or so newly diagnosed Graves' disease patients, around 35 samples in total. The study was conducted in China and was registered as a clinical trial. In the clinical cohort, patients with persistent Graves' disease had used antithyroid drugs for an average of about 10.3 years. Peripheral blood TCR sequencing and RNA sequencing compared persistent Graves' disease patients with newly diagnosed Graves' disease patients.

On this clonotype itself: Its antigen remains unidentified. Nothing much larger sits one base from this clone, and base qualities are not available.

V and J are trimmed by 6 bases and 11 bases, and the gene matches miss 14 bases of the junction. Taken from cysteine to phenylalanine, the CDR3 has 14 residues. CDR3 DNA only is kept here, 42 bases in frame from base 1. This sample's time point label indicates: persistent/refractory GD, antithyroid drugs over 5 years with positive TRAb. RNA was extracted from PBMCs in TRIzol for both TCR sequencing and RNA sequencing. The diagnosis of Graves' disease was made according to American Thyroid Association guidelines. Recruitment of patients was carried out at an endocrinology department in Xi'an, China. Each patient gave about 9.1 milliliters of peripheral blood, collected in an EDTA anticoagulant tube. Ficoll Paque Plus density gradient separation was used to isolate PBMCs, and no further T cell sorting was performed. An Agilent 2100 Bioanalyzer and agarose gel were used to check RNA quality, and a NanoDrop 2000 was used to measure RNA concentration.

Broad study findings and their caveats: The authors acknowledged the small sample size as a limitation that may reduce accuracy. Persistent Graves' disease patients showed lower TCR Shannon entropy and fewer highly expanded clones than newly diagnosed patients, suggesting clonal expansion. A larger number of public clonotypes was shared among persistent patients (approximately 3,000) than among newly diagnosed patients (approximately 930). TRBV28, TRBJ1-2 and TRBJ2-5 were preferentially used in persistent disease, while TRBV20-1 and TRBJ2-1 were favored in newly diagnosed disease. Only the TCR beta chain was sequenced and analyzed. Only peripheral blood was studied, because thyroid tissue, the primary lesion, was inaccessible.

Library preparation used multiplex PCR. Data came from an Illumina HiSeq 4000. TCR beta libraries were built with iRepertoire HTBI primers and Arm-PCR amplification of CDR3 regions. Gel purification was performed on PCR products prior to sequencing. The authors' pipeline ran thus. Across samples, 60 to 70 TRBV and 13 to 15 TRBJ segments were identified and used for gene usage analysis of CDR3 amino acid clonotypes. COPE and FqMerger were used to merge the filtered high-quality paired reads into contigs. BLAST was used to align contigs to IMGT TRBV, TRBD and TRBJ reference genes, and CDR3 was defined according to IMGT. Clonotypes above 0.1% frequency were classified as highly expanded clones. Shannon entropy was used to measure repertoire diversity, and the Gini coefficient was used to measure V-J evenness. A clonotype found in more than one individual was treated as public. TCRdb redid the processing of the public reads, applying fastp at Q25 and MiXCR, and retained in-frame beta chains. Each record represents a unique CDR3 protein, reported with the most common genes and DNA among its rows. V and J calls and clone size were set by TCRdb, not the authors. This sample holds hundreds of thousands of distinct CDR3 sequences; approximately 21% were observed only once. Around 7% of the sample is in the top ten clones.

The sequences come from peripheral blood mononuclear cells (PBMCs), collected when the disease was refractory, from a patient treated with antithyroid drugs. In this chain, TRBV12-3 or TRBV12-4 is recombined with TRBJ2-3, and 7 junctional nucleotides match TRBD1. This TCR was sampled from a female donor with Graves disease. DNA sequence: TGTGCCAGCAGCCCGACAGGGTTTCTGGTCCGGCAGTATTTT. Its coded protein is CASSPTGFLVRQYF.